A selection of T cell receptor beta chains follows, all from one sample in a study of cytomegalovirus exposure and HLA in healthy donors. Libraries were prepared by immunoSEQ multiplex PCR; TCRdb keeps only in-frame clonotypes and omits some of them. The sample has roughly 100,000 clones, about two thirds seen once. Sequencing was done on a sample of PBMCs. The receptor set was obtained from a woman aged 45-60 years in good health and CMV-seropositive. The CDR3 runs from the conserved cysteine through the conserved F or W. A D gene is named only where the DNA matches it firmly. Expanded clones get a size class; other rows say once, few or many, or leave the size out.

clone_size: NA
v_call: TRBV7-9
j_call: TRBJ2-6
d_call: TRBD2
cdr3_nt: TGTGCCAGCAGCCACCGGGGGGGCCCCTCTGGGGCCAACGTCCTGACTTTC
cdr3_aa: CASSHRGGPSGANVLTF

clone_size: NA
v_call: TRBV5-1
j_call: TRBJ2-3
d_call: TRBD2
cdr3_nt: TGCGCCAGCAGACTCCCTTTAGCGGGTAGCACAGATACGCAGTATTTT
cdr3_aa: CASRLPLAGSTDTQYF

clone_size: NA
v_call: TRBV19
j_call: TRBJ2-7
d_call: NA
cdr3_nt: TGTGCCAGTAGTTGGCAGGGAACCTACGAGCAGTACTTC
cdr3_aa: CASSWQGTYEQYF

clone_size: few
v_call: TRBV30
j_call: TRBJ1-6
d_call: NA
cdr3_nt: TGTGCCTGGAGTCTGGCAGTTAATTCACCCCTCCACTTT
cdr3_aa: CAWSLAVNSPLHF

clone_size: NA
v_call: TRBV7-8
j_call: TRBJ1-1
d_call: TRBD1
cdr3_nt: TGTGCCAGCAGCTTGGATAGGACAGGGTTGAACACTGAAGCTTTCTTT
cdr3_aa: CASSLDRTGLNTEAFF

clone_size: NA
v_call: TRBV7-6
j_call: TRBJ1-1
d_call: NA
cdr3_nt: TGTGCCAGCAGCCCCTTGAACACTGAAGCTTTCTTT
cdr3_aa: CASSPLNTEAFF

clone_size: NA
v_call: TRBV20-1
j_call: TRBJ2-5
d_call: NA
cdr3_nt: TGCAGTGCGCCCGGCCAAGAGACCCAGTACTTC
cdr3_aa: CSAPGQETQYF

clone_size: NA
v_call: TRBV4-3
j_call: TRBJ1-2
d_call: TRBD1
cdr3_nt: TGCGCCAGCAGCCAAGATGCCGATTTGGGACAGGGGGGCTATGGCTACACCTTC
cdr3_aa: CASSQDADLGQGGYGYTF

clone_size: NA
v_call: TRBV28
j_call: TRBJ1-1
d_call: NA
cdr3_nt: TGTGCCAGCAGTTTAAGTACAGCAGCAAAATTCCCTCCCGAAATGAACACTGAAGCTTTCTTT
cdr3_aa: CASSLSTAAKFPPEMNTEAFF

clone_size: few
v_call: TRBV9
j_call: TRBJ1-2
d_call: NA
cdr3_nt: TGTGCCAGCAGCGCAGGCGGGGGACTGAACTATGGCTACACCTTC
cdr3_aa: CASSAGGGLNYGYTF

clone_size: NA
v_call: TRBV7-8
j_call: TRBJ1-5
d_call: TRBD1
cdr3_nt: TGTGCCAGCAGCTTAGTAGGACAGGGGGGTCAGCCCCAGCATTTT
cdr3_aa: CASSLVGQGGQPQHF

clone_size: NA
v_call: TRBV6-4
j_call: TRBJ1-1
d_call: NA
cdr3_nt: TGTGCCAGCAGTGACTATAAGCTTATGAACACTGAAGCTTTCTTT
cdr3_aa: CASSDYKLMNTEAFF

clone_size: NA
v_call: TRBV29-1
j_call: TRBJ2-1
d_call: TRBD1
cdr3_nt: TGCAGCGTTGAAAGACAGGGGGCCGACAATGAGCAGTTCTTC
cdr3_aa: CSVERQGADNEQFF

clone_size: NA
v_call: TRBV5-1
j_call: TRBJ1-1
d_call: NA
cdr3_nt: TGCGCCAGCAGCTTGGCCCCAGCAGGGGAGAACACTGAAGCTTTCTTT
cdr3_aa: CASSLAPAGENTEAFF

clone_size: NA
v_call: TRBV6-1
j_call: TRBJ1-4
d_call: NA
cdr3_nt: TGTGCCAGCGGCAAGAACAGGGACTATAATGAAAAACTGTTTTTT
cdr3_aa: CASGKNRDYNEKLFF

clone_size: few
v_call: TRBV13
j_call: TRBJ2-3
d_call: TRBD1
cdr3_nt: TGTGCCAGCAGCGGCCGGGACAGGGGTCCAGATACGCAGTATTTT
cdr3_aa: CASSGRDRGPDTQYF

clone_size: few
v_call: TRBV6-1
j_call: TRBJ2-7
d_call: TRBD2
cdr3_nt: TGTGCCAGCAGTGCGCAAGGGACTAGCGGGGATCGTGGCGAGCAGTACTTC
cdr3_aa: CASSAQGTSGDRGEQYF

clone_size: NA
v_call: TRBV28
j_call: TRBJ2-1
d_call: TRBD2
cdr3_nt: TGTGCCAGCAGTCGCGGGGGGGCCTCCTACAATGAGCAGTTCTTC
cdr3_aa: CASSRGGASYNEQFF

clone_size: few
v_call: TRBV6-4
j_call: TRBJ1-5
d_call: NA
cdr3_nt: TGTGCCAGCAGTGTCCCATCTCGCTCATACAGGAGACTTATACATCAGCCCCAGCATTTT
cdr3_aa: CASSVPSRSYRRLIHQPQHF

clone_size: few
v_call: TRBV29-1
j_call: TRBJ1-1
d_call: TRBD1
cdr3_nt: TGCAGCGTTGAGACCGACAGGGGGATTACTGAAGCTTTCTTT
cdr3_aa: CSVETDRGITEAFF